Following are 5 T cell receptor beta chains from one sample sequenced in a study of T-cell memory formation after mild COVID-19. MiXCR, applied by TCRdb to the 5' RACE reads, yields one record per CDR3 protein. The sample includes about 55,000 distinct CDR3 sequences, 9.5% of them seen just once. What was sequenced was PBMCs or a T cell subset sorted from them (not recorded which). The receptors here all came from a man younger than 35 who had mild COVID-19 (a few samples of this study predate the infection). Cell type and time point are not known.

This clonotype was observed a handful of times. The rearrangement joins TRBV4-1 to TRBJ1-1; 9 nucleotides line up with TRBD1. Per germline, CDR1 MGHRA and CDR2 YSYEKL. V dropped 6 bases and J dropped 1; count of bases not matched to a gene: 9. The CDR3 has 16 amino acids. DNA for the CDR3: TGCGCCAGCAGTCAAACAGGGGGCCTAGCGAACACTGAAGCTTTCTTT. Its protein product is CASSQTGGLANTEAFF.

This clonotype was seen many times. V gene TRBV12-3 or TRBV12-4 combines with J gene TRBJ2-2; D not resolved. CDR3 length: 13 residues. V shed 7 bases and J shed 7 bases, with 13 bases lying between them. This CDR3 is CASTPQEFGELFF. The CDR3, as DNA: TGTGCCAGCACCCCTCAGGAGTTCGGGGAGCTGTTTTTT.

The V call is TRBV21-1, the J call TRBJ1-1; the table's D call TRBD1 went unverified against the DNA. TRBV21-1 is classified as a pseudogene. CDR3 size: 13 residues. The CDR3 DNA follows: TGTGCCAGCAGCAAAGCTCCGGGTTTTGAAGCTTTCTTT. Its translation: CASSKAPGFEAFF.

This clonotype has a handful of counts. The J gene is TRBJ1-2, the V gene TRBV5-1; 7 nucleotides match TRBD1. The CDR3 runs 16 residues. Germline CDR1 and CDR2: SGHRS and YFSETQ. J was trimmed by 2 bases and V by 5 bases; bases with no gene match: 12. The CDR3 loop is CASRVIWDRKNYGYTF. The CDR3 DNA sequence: TGCGCCAGCAGGGTGATTTGGGACAGAAAAAACTATGGCTACACCTTC.

CDR3 sequence reads: CASSPAGQGYIQYF. The CDR3 DNA reads TGTGCCAGCTCACCCGCAGGACAGGGATACATTCAGTACTTC. The rearrangement joins TRBV18 to TRBJ2-4; TRBD1 aligns across 8 bases. V was clipped by 3 bases and J by 8 bases; unmatched bases: 6. This CDR3 spans 14 amino acids. The germline V gene has CDR1 KGHSH and CDR2 LQKENI.